The rows below give T cell receptor beta chains drawn from one sample of a study of T cells in Graves' hyperthyroidism and ophthalmopathy. A single record per CDR3 protein comes from TCRdb applying MiXCR to the multiplex PCR reads. Among around 55,000 distinct CDR3 sequences listed, around half were seen once. The sequenced sample was blood. These receptors were collected from a woman aged 45-65 years with Graves' ophthalmopathy. Both conserved end residues are part of each CDR3. Fields, in order: V gene, D gene, clone size, J gene, CDR3 DNA, CDR3 protein. A D gene is named only where the DNA matches it firmly. For some rows the clone size is stated as once, few or many, or as a class when expanded; others skip it.

>TRBV5-6|.|.|TRBJ2-5
TGTGCCAGCAGCCAAGCGCGAGGAGAGACCCAGCACTTC
CASSQARGETQHF
>TRBV5-1|.|.|TRBJ2-2
TGCGCCAGCAGCCCAGGGGATCGGAACACCGGGGAGCTGTTTTTT
CASSPGDRNTGELFF
>TRBV20-1|.|many|TRBJ1-6
TGCAGTGCTAGAGATCCCCAGAATTCACCCCTCCACTTT
CSARDPQNSPLHF
>TRBV5-1|TRBD2|.|TRBJ2-6
TGCGCCAGTAGCGGGGACGGTGCCTACGTCCTGACTTTC
CASSGDGAYVLTF
>TRBV2|.|few|TRBJ1-1
TGTGCCAGCAGTGAAACGGGCCCGACCACTGAAGCTTTCTTT
CASSETGPTTEAFF
>TRBV7-8|.|many|TRBJ1-3
TGTGCCAGCAAACGCAGGGGCTCTGGAAACACCATATATTTT
CASKRRGSGNTIYF
>TRBV5-6|.|.|TRBJ1-5
TGTGCCAGCAGCTTGCGCTGGGGTCAGCCCCAGCATTTT
CASSLRWGQPQHF
>TRBV12-3/TRBV12-4|.|.|TRBJ2-3
TGTGCCAGCAGTGGGGGAGATACGCGGTATTTT
CASSGGDTRYF
>TRBV11-3|.|few|TRBJ2-2
TGTGCCAGCTCACCACCGGAAACCGGGGAGCTGTTTTTT
CASSPPETGELFF
>TRBV7-2|.|.|TRBJ2-7
TGTGCCAGCAGCCCGTCCACTAGCTCCTACGAGCAGTACTTC
CASSPSTSSYEQYF
>TRBV5-4|TRBD2|many|TRBJ2-3
TGTGCCAGCAGCCGGACTAGCGGACCTGCTAGCACAGATACGCAGTATTTT
CASSRTSGPASTDTQYF
>TRBV5-1|TRBD1|many|TRBJ1-1
TGTGCCAGCAGCCCCCGACAGGGGGCGAACACTGAAGCTTTCTTT
CASSPRQGANTEAFF
>TRBV12-5|.|many|TRBJ2-7
TGTGCTGCCCCCCCCCCTCTGCTCTACGAGCAGTACTTC
CAAPPPLLYEQYF
>TRBV27|.|few|TRBJ1-5
TGTGCCAGCAGTTTTGGCCCTAGCAATCAGCCCCAGCATTTT
CASSFGPSNQPQHF
>TRBV28|.|few|TRBJ1-5
TGTGCCAGCAGTTTGCAGGGTGATCAGCCCCAGCATTTT
CASSLQGDQPQHF
>TRBV10-3|TRBD1|.|TRBJ2-7
TGTGCCATCAGGGCGGGACAGGGCCCCTACGAGCAGTACTTC
CAIRAGQGPYEQYF
>TRBV2|.|.|TRBJ2-3
TGTGCCAGCAGTGAATGGGGGGCAGATACGCAGTATTTT
CASSEWGADTQYF
>TRBV10-3|.|.|TRBJ2-7
TGTGCCATCAGCAGGGGAGGCGCCTACGAGCAGTACTTC
CAISRGGAYEQYF
>TRBV11-2|.|many|TRBJ2-1
TGTGCCACCCGATGGGGGGATACCTACAATGAGCAGTTCTTC
CATRWGDTYNEQFF
>TRBV11-2|TRBD2|.|TRBJ2-3
TGTGCCAGCAGCTTAAGCGGGAGCTCCTACAATGAGCAGTATTTT
CASSLSGSSYNEQYF
>TRBV5-1|TRBD2|many|TRBJ2-7
TGCGCCAGCAGACTAGCGGAGGGGGGTGGGGCCTACGAGCAGTACTTC
CASRLAEGGGAYEQYF
>TRBV6-2/TRBV6-3|.|.|TRBJ2-6
TGTGCCAGCAGTTACTTGGGCCTGAGCTCTGGGGCCAACGTCCTGACTTTC
CASSYLGLSSGANVLTF
>TRBV7-6|TRBD2|.|TRBJ2-1
TGTGCCAGCAGCTTAGGGACTAGCGGGATGGGGAATGAGCAGTTCTTC
CASSLGTSGMGNEQFF
>TRBV24-1|TRBD2|many|TRBJ2-1
TGTGCCACCAGTGACCGAGGGCTAGCGGGATCGAGGACCTACAATGAGCAGTTCTTC
CATSDRGLAGSRTYNEQFF
>TRBV9|.|many|TRBJ2-3
TGTGCCAGCAGCGTAGAGGGCGTGGCCCGCACAGATACGCAGTATTTT
CASSVEGVARTDTQYF
>TRBV10-2|.|few|TRBJ2-5
TGCGCCAGCAGTCCTACGGAGCAAGAGACCCAGTACTTC
CASSPTEQETQYF
>TRBV4-1|.|many|TRBJ2-1
TGCGCCAGCAGGCCCTCCTCTAGCGCTGAGCAGTTCTTC
CASRPSSSAEQFF
>TRBV11-2|TRBD2|many|TRBJ2-1
TGTGCCAGCAGCCCGAAGCGGGGGAGCTCCTACAATGAGCAGTTCTTC
CASSPKRGSSYNEQFF
>TRBV5-1|.|.|TRBJ2-5
TGCGCCAGCAGCTTGGCGGCAGGGGAAGGGCAGCCCCAGTACTTC
CASSLAAGEGQPQYF